Here is one T cell receptor (beta chain) with its context. Its specificity is not known. This sample is drawn from a study of T cell repertoires in cytomegalovirus infection. Overall study context: In public TCR beta signatures, there were indications of both CMV infection and matching HLA type. Study-wide findings and caveats: Predominance within the ex vivo response was attributable to HLA-C-restricted CMV-specific TCR beta clonotypes. Using cumulative public TCR beta family frequency, the authors identified those who carried CMV together with the relevant HLA.

Looked up from germline, CDR1 is SGHDT and CDR2 is YYEEEE. The germline V and J ends were trimmed by 0 bases and 6 bases, with 11 bases remaining between them. The CDR3 is 14 residues long. Each CDR3 protein gets one entry after TCRdb re-called the reads with MiXCR. The table shows fewer than 1,000,000 distinct CDR3 sequences, with 30% to 40% occurring only once. This receptor was identified in a human donor in good health (CMV status not recorded). Some clones in this sample may be carry-over from other donors' samples. Material: cultured CD8+ T cells from PBMCs, obtained from culture after CMV antigen stimulation. The V call is TRBV5-6, the J call TRBJ2-3; unclear D gene. CDR3 region: CASSLEILRDTQYF. The CDR3 DNA reads as TGTGCCAGCAGCTTGGAAATATTGAGGGATACGCAGTATTTT.